A selection of T cell receptor beta chains follows, all from one sample in a study of T cell responses to AZD1222 COVID-19 vaccine. Sequencing used immunoSEQ multiplex PCR; TCRdb keeps in-frame clones, though not all of them. Of 86,000 or so clones listed, approximately 91% are singletons. Here the sequenced sample was peripheral blood, taken 28 days after the second AZD1222 dose. Source of these receptors: an adult who received the AZD1222 COVID-19 vaccine. Each CDR3 is given with its conserved first and last residue. The order of the fields is CDR3 DNA, CDR3 protein, V gene, J gene, clone size, D gene. A D gene is named only where the DNA matches it firmly. Size is omitted from some rows. Given values are once, few, many or a class for expanded clones.

cdr3_nt: TGTGCCAGCAGCCAAGATTTCGGCAGGGGAGAAGCTTTCTTT; cdr3_aa: CASSQDFGRGEAFF; v_call: TRBV14; j_call: TRBJ1-1; clone_size: -; d_call: -
cdr3_nt: TGTGCCAGCAGTTACTCGTTAGCGCTAGACCACAATGAGCAGTTCTTC; cdr3_aa: CASSYSLALDHNEQFF; v_call: TRBV6-5; j_call: TRBJ2-1; clone_size: -; d_call: -
cdr3_nt: TGTGCCAGTATACAGGGACTCTCTGGAAACACCATATATTTT; cdr3_aa: CASIQGLSGNTIYF; v_call: TRBV28; j_call: TRBJ1-3; clone_size: -; d_call: -
cdr3_nt: TGCAGCGCAGGGAACACTGAAGCTTTCTTT; cdr3_aa: CSAGNTEAFF; v_call: TRBV29-1; j_call: TRBJ1-1; clone_size: -; d_call: -
cdr3_nt: TGTGCCACCCGATCAGGGGGAACTGGAAACACCATATATTTT; cdr3_aa: CATRSGGTGNTIYF; v_call: TRBV27; j_call: TRBJ1-3; clone_size: -; d_call: TRBD1
cdr3_nt: TGTGCCAGCAGCCGGACTAGCGGGAGGGAGGATACGCAGTATTTT; cdr3_aa: CASSRTSGREDTQYF; v_call: TRBV6-6; j_call: TRBJ2-3; clone_size: once; d_call: TRBD2
cdr3_nt: TGTGCCAGTAGTAGGACTAGCGGGAGGGCCAACACCGGGGAGCTGTTTTTT; cdr3_aa: CASSRTSGRANTGELFF; v_call: TRBV19; j_call: TRBJ2-2; clone_size: few; d_call: TRBD2
cdr3_nt: TGTGCCTGGAGTGCCAAGGGGACGAACATTCAGTACTTC; cdr3_aa: CAWSAKGTNIQYF; v_call: TRBV30; j_call: TRBJ2-4; clone_size: -; d_call: -
cdr3_nt: TGTGCCAGCAGCAAATACAGGGATAATGAAAAACTGTTTTTT; cdr3_aa: CASSKYRDNEKLFF; v_call: TRBV21-1; j_call: TRBJ1-4; clone_size: -; d_call: -
cdr3_nt: TGCGCCAGCTTACCGACAGGCGGAATTCAAGAGACCCAGTACTTC; cdr3_aa: CASLPTGGIQETQYF; v_call: TRBV5-1; j_call: TRBJ2-5; clone_size: -; d_call: -
cdr3_nt: TGTGCCAGCAGTGAACGGGACAGGTTAACCTACGAGCAGTACTTC; cdr3_aa: CASSERDRLTYEQYF; v_call: TRBV6-1; j_call: TRBJ2-7; clone_size: -; d_call: TRBD1
cdr3_nt: TGCGCCAGCAGCCAAGGGCACTTACCCTCCAGCCACGAGCAGTACTTC; cdr3_aa: CASSQGHLPSSHEQYF; v_call: TRBV4-1; j_call: TRBJ2-7; clone_size: -; d_call: -
cdr3_nt: TGTGCCATCAGTGTCTCGGCTCGGGGGCGCGGAGGAGCTTTCTTT; cdr3_aa: CAISVSARGRGGAFF; v_call: TRBV10-3; j_call: TRBJ1-1; clone_size: -; d_call: -
cdr3_nt: TGTGCCAGCAAAGTGGGGACTAGCTCCTACGAGCAGTACTTC; cdr3_aa: CASKVGTSSYEQYF; v_call: TRBV6-5; j_call: TRBJ2-7; clone_size: -; d_call: TRBD2
cdr3_nt: TGTGCCAGCAGCCCCTGGCGGGAAAGCACAGATACGCAGTATTTT; cdr3_aa: CASSPWRESTDTQYF; v_call: TRBV7-9; j_call: TRBJ2-3; clone_size: -; d_call: -
cdr3_nt: TGTGCCAGCAGGGGACAACCGAACACTGAAGCTTTCTTT; cdr3_aa: CASRGQPNTEAFF; v_call: TRBV25-1; j_call: TRBJ1-1; clone_size: -; d_call: -
cdr3_nt: TGTGCCAGCAACACCTACAGGGGGCACTACAATGAGCAGTTCTTC; cdr3_aa: CASNTYRGHYNEQFF; v_call: TRBV27; j_call: TRBJ2-1; clone_size: once; d_call: TRBD1
cdr3_nt: TGTGCCAGCAGCCAAGGGAGCGGGGGGGCCTACAATGAGCAGTTCTTC; cdr3_aa: CASSQGSGGAYNEQFF; v_call: TRBV3-1/TRBV3-2; j_call: TRBJ2-1; clone_size: -; d_call: TRBD2
cdr3_nt: TGCGCCAGCAGCTTGGTTAGCCTAGCGGGAAAGGGGGAGCTGTTTTTT; cdr3_aa: CASSLVSLAGKGELFF; v_call: TRBV5-1; j_call: TRBJ2-2; clone_size: -; d_call: TRBD2
cdr3_nt: TGTGCCAGCAGCCAAGCCCCAGGGGGATTTGGAAACACCATATATTTT; cdr3_aa: CASSQAPGGFGNTIYF; v_call: TRBV3-1/TRBV3-2; j_call: TRBJ1-3; clone_size: -; d_call: TRBD1
cdr3_nt: TGTGCCACCAGTGCGTTACAGGGTCCCCCCGGGGAGCTGTTTTTT; cdr3_aa: CATSALQGPPGELFF; v_call: TRBV24-1; j_call: TRBJ2-2; clone_size: -; d_call: -
cdr3_nt: TGTGCCAGCAGCGCCCCGCTACAGACAGGCCAAGAGACCCAGTACTTC; cdr3_aa: CASSAPLQTGQETQYF; v_call: TRBV9; j_call: TRBJ2-5; clone_size: once; d_call: -
cdr3_nt: TGTGCCAGCAGTTACTTGGGACAGCTTAACTATGGCTACACCTTC; cdr3_aa: CASSYLGQLNYGYTF; v_call: TRBV6-2/TRBV6-3; j_call: TRBJ1-2; clone_size: -; d_call: TRBD1
cdr3_nt: TGTGCCAGCAGCATCGACAGGGGGCGCGAAAGCCTCAGGCATGAACCCACCGGGGAGCTGTTTTTT; cdr3_aa: CASSIDRGRESLRHEPTGELFF; v_call: TRBV21-1; j_call: TRBJ2-2; clone_size: once; d_call: -
cdr3_nt: TGCGCCAGCAGCCTGGGACAGGGGCTACCTAATGAAAAACTGTTTTTT; cdr3_aa: CASSLGQGLPNEKLFF; v_call: TRBV4-1; j_call: TRBJ1-4; clone_size: -; d_call: TRBD1
cdr3_nt: TGTGCCAGCAGTTACCTAGCGGGATACAATGAGCAGTTCTTC; cdr3_aa: CASSYLAGYNEQFF; v_call: TRBV6-5; j_call: TRBJ2-1; clone_size: -; d_call: TRBD2
cdr3_nt: TGCAGCGTCGCTTCCGTAGGACAGAGGGTTGTTAACTATGGCTACACCTTC; cdr3_aa: CSVASVGQRVVNYGYTF; v_call: TRBV29-1; j_call: TRBJ1-2; clone_size: -; d_call: -
cdr3_nt: TGTGCCAGCAGCACCCGACGGCGGGAGGACACCATATATTTT; cdr3_aa: CASSTRRREDTIYF; v_call: TRBV3-1/TRBV3-2; j_call: TRBJ1-3; clone_size: -; d_call: -
cdr3_nt: TGTGCCTGGTCCGCTAGATTCCTCCATGAGCAGTTCTTC; cdr3_aa: CAWSARFLHEQFF; v_call: TRBV30; j_call: TRBJ2-1; clone_size: -; d_call: -
cdr3_nt: TGTGCCAGCAGTTACTCAGGGGGCGACTATGGCTACACCTTC; cdr3_aa: CASSYSGGDYGYTF; v_call: TRBV6-5; j_call: TRBJ1-2; clone_size: -; d_call: TRBD1
cdr3_nt: TGTGCCAGCAGCTTGGCATATAGCAATCAGCCCCAGCATTTT; cdr3_aa: CASSLAYSNQPQHF; v_call: TRBV5-6; j_call: TRBJ1-5; clone_size: -; d_call: -
cdr3_nt: TGTGCCAGCAGCTTGGCCGGCGGAGAGACCCAGTACTTC; cdr3_aa: CASSLAGGETQYF; v_call: TRBV7-9; j_call: TRBJ2-5; clone_size: -; d_call: -
cdr3_nt: TGTGCCACCAGGGGGGGCGGCACCGGGGAGCTGTTTTTT; cdr3_aa: CATRGGGTGELFF; v_call: TRBV24-1; j_call: TRBJ2-2; clone_size: -; d_call: -
cdr3_nt: TGTGCCAGCAGTTTGACAGCCCCCTATGGCTACACCTTC; cdr3_aa: CASSLTAPYGYTF; v_call: TRBV28; j_call: TRBJ1-2; clone_size: few; d_call: -
cdr3_nt: TGTGCCAGCACCATACGTAGCGGAGCGGATACGCAGTATTTT; cdr3_aa: CASTIRSGADTQYF; v_call: TRBV6-5; j_call: TRBJ2-3; clone_size: -; d_call: -
cdr3_nt: TGTGCCAGCACCCGTGGGATTAATGAAAAACTGTTTTTT; cdr3_aa: CASTRGINEKLFF; v_call: TRBV12-3/TRBV12-4; j_call: TRBJ1-4; clone_size: -; d_call: -
cdr3_nt: TGTGCCAGCAGTTCCCCCGGCAGCGGGTACACCGGGGAGCTGTTTTTT; cdr3_aa: CASSSPGSGYTGELFF; v_call: TRBV6-2/TRBV6-3; j_call: TRBJ2-2; clone_size: -; d_call: -
cdr3_nt: TGTGCCAGCAGTGAAGAGGCATCTGGGGCCAACGTCCTGACTTTC; cdr3_aa: CASSEEASGANVLTF; v_call: TRBV6-1; j_call: TRBJ2-6; clone_size: -; d_call: -
cdr3_nt: TGCGCCAGCAGCTTGGGTTTAAGGGCTAGTTCACCCCTCCACTTT; cdr3_aa: CASSLGLRASSPLHF; v_call: TRBV5-1; j_call: TRBJ1-6; clone_size: -; d_call: -
cdr3_nt: TGTGCCAGCAGGAGGGGGGGAGGGCCCCACCTAGGAGTTGCCACCGGGGAGCTGTTTTTT; cdr3_aa: CASRRGGGPHLGVATGELFF; v_call: TRBV27; j_call: TRBJ2-2; clone_size: -; d_call: -
cdr3_nt: TGTGCCAGTAGTGGACTAGCGGGAGGTTACAATGAGCAGTTCTTC; cdr3_aa: CASSGLAGGYNEQFF; v_call: TRBV19; j_call: TRBJ2-1; clone_size: once; d_call: TRBD2
cdr3_nt: TGTGCCAGTAGTATAGAGGGACAGGGTAACACTGAAGCTTTCTTT; cdr3_aa: CASSIEGQGNTEAFF; v_call: TRBV19; j_call: TRBJ1-1; clone_size: -; d_call: TRBD1
cdr3_nt: TGCGCCAGCAGGCCAAGGGACAGGGTAGGCAATCAGCCCCAGCATTTT; cdr3_aa: CASRPRDRVGNQPQHF; v_call: TRBV10-1; j_call: TRBJ1-5; clone_size: -; d_call: TRBD1
cdr3_nt: TGTGCCATCAACCAGGGACTGTCCTACGAGCAGTACTTC; cdr3_aa: CAINQGLSYEQYF; v_call: TRBV10-3; j_call: TRBJ2-7; clone_size: -; d_call: -
cdr3_nt: TGTGCCAGCAGTGGCCCCCTACTAGGGAACACCGGGGAGCTGTTTTTT; cdr3_aa: CASSGPLLGNTGELFF; v_call: TRBV6-6; j_call: TRBJ2-2; clone_size: -; d_call: -
cdr3_nt: TGTGCCAGCAGTTCACCCGGACTAGCAGGAAATGAGCAGTTCTTC; cdr3_aa: CASSSPGLAGNEQFF; v_call: TRBV27; j_call: TRBJ2-1; clone_size: -; d_call: TRBD2
cdr3_nt: TGTGCCAGCAGCCAAGATCACGGGGGAGGCACAGATACGCAGTATTTT; cdr3_aa: CASSQDHGGGTDTQYF; v_call: TRBV4-2; j_call: TRBJ2-3; clone_size: once; d_call: -
cdr3_nt: TGTGCCACCAGTGACCCCGCTAGCGGGAGTGGGGACGAGCAGTACTTC; cdr3_aa: CATSDPASGSGDEQYF; v_call: TRBV24-1; j_call: TRBJ2-7; clone_size: -; d_call: TRBD2
cdr3_nt: TGCGCCAGCAGCCAAGAAGGTAGCGGGAGCTACAATGAGCAGTTCTTC; cdr3_aa: CASSQEGSGSYNEQFF; v_call: TRBV4-3; j_call: TRBJ2-1; clone_size: -; d_call: TRBD2
cdr3_nt: TGTGCCAGCAGTGAAGGAGCGGGAGGGAAAGATACGCAGTATTTT; cdr3_aa: CASSEGAGGKDTQYF; v_call: TRBV6-1; j_call: TRBJ2-3; clone_size: once; d_call: TRBD2
cdr3_nt: TGTGCCACGCGACGGGCAGGGGAGGAAAAACTGTTTTTT; cdr3_aa: CATRRAGEEKLFF; v_call: TRBV2; j_call: TRBJ1-4; clone_size: -; d_call: -
cdr3_nt: TGCGCCAGCAGTGAGGGTCTTTACTATGGCTACACCTTC; cdr3_aa: CASSEGLYYGYTF; v_call: TRBV10-1; j_call: TRBJ1-2; clone_size: -; d_call: -
cdr3_nt: TGTGCCAGCAGCCCACCCGGGACAGGGGGTGAGACCCAGTACTTC; cdr3_aa: CASSPPGTGGETQYF; v_call: TRBV7-9; j_call: TRBJ2-5; clone_size: -; d_call: TRBD1
cdr3_nt: TGTGCCTGGGGTCGACAGGGCGAAGCTTTCTTT; cdr3_aa: CAWGRQGEAFF; v_call: TRBV30; j_call: TRBJ1-1; clone_size: -; d_call: TRBD1
cdr3_nt: TGCGCCAGCAGCTTGGAGGGACGGAATTCACCCCTCCACTTT; cdr3_aa: CASSLEGRNSPLHF; v_call: TRBV5-1; j_call: TRBJ1-6; clone_size: -; d_call: -
cdr3_nt: TGTGCCAGTAATTTAGCGGGAGGGACCACAGATACGCAGTATTTT; cdr3_aa: CASNLAGGTTDTQYF; v_call: TRBV19; j_call: TRBJ2-3; clone_size: -; d_call: TRBD2
cdr3_nt: TGTGCCAGCAGTTTCCGACAGGGGAGCTCTGGAAACACCATATATTTT; cdr3_aa: CASSFRQGSSGNTIYF; v_call: TRBV7-6; j_call: TRBJ1-3; clone_size: -; d_call: TRBD1
cdr3_nt: TGTGCCAGCAGCTTAGGGACTAGCAGCTACGAGCAGTACTTC; cdr3_aa: CASSLGTSSYEQYF; v_call: TRBV13; j_call: TRBJ2-7; clone_size: once; d_call: TRBD2